Sequencing of this T cell receptor beta chain was carried out in a study of cytomegalovirus exposure and HLA in healthy donors. Regarding the study as a whole: The analysis excluded some indistinguishable V segments, including TRBV6-2 and TRBV6-3. By a later analysis, the bulk of CMV-associated TCR beta chains appeared HLA-restricted. It was confirmed in vitro that three of the CMV-associated chains were specific for CMV antigens.

Donors sampled were nominally healthy, though unrecorded immune exposures were likely. About this clone itself: What it binds is unknown.

It was with 60 Vbeta and 13 Jbeta primers that the PCR ran. The table came from immunoSEQ multiplex PCR; TCRdb's copy has only in-frame clones and leaves some out. Of approximately 100,000 clones in the sample, roughly 10% were seen once. V shed 8 bases, J shed 2 bases, and the junction held 14 bases outside the gene matches. The CDR3 loop spans 17 amino acids. The germline gives CDR1 WNHNN, CDR2 SYGVQD (reference sequence). The clonotype comes from a man aged 50 to 60 in good health and CMV-seropositive. Specimen: PBMCs. This rearrangement joins TRBV10-1 to TRBJ2-7; TRBD2 matches 11 bases. The CDR3 DNA follows: TGCGCCAGCTCTACCCCACTAGCGGGAGTGGGGGCCTACGAGCAGTACTTC. Encoded protein: CASSTPLAGVGAYEQYF.